This entry concerns a single TCR beta chain. The sample is drawn from a study of blood T cell repertoires in COVID-19. In the study overall: Sites across the United States, Italy and Spain contributed samples from acute and convalescent COVID-19. T cells, B-cell-depleted T cells, or PBMCs supplied cDNA or gDNA.

Enrollment of patients from Seattle took place during active infection, with longitudinal follow-up. Study processing details: Nucleated cell number was recorded as an estimate derived from reference gene primer amplification. Assay used: immunoSEQ multiplex PCR; TCRdb lists only in-frame clones, some missing. Clonal size and the V and J genes are those of that table, whereas D and trimming came from the DNA. The sample yields roughly 380,000 clones, 70% to 90% seen once. Sequencing was carried out using peripheral blood. The origin of this receptor is a woman in her 40s with COVID-19, enrolled during active disease.

The CDR3 loop reads CASIGDRAKNIQYF. The DNA of the CDR3 is TGTGCCAGCATTGGGGACAGAGCCAAAAACATTCAGTACTTC. J is TRBJ2-4 and V is TRBV2; 7 bases line up with TRBD1. The CDR3 runs 14 residues. V dropped 7 bases and J dropped 0; count of bases not matched to a gene: 3. Germline V gene lookup returns CDR1 SNHLY and CDR2 FYNNEI. Filled out from reference TRBV2 and TRBJ2-4, the complete variable domain reads EPEVTQTPSHQVTQMGQEVILRCVPISNHLYFYWYRQILGQKVEFLVSFYNNEISEKSEIFDDQFSVERPDGSNFTLKIRSTKLEDSAMYFCASIGDRAKNIQYFGAGTRLSVL.